This TCR beta chain was sequenced for a study of T cell repertoires in cytomegalovirus infection. Study-wide context: CMV epitopes used comprised recently identified HLA-C-restricted ones and well-studied HLA-B-restricted ones. Public TCR beta signature analysis indicated the presence of both CMV infection and matching HLA type. General observations from the study: The study identified carriers of CMV plus the relevant HLA from cumulative public TCR beta family frequency. In two of eight donors, the top clonotype was HLA-C-restricted CMV-specific.

A single record per CDR3 protein comes from TCRdb applying MiXCR to the reads. The table includes some 800,000 distinct CDR3 sequences, about 31% detected once. V gave up 0 bases and J gave up 4 bases, with 6 bases separating them. CDR1 is MGHRA and CDR2 is YSYEKL in the germline V gene. CDR3 length equals 13 residues. Many counts were recorded for this clonotype. The antigen is not known. Sample: cultured CD8+ T cells from PBMCs, taken from culture after CMV antigen stimulation. The gene calls are TRBV4-1 and TRBJ2-5; possibly TRBD2 for D (5 bases). This TCR was sampled from a human donor in good health (CMV status not recorded). Some clones in this sample may be carry-over from other donors' samples. The CDR3 nucleotides are TGCGCCAGCAGCCAAGATGGAGGAGAGACCCAGTACTTC. Its protein is CASSQDGGETQYF.